One sample yielded the 3 T cell receptor beta chains listed below, sequenced in a study of blood T cell repertoires in COVID-19. Assay used: immunoSEQ multiplex PCR; TCRdb lists only in-frame clones, some missing. The table shows about 160,000 clones, with approximately 85% occurring only once. Sequenced input: peripheral blood. The receptors stem from a man older than 75 with COVID-19, enrolled during active disease.

The sample holds a few counts of this clone. This sequence joins TRBV7-2 and TRBJ1-5; D ambiguous. V was shortened by 2 bases and J by 5 bases, with 7 bases between the two germline ends. Germline CDR1 reads SGHTA; CDR2 reads FQGNSA. The CDR3 has 13 amino acids. As DNA, the CDR3 is TGTGCCAGCAGCTTAAGGAGAGATCAGCCCCAGCATTTT. Translation: CASSLRRDQPQHF. Based on the CDR3 plus reference TRBV7-2 and TRBJ1-5, the full variable domain is GAGVSQSPSNKVTEKGKDVELRCDPISGHTALYWYRQSLGQGLEFLIYFQGNSAPDKSGLPSDRFSAERTGGSVSTLTIQRTQQEDSAVYLCASSLRRDQPQHFGDGTRLSIL.

The J gene is TRBJ2-3, the V gene TRBV13; TRBD2 agrees at 8 bases. J lost 3 bases, V lost 4 bases, and 6 bases had no gene match. CDR3 length: 15 amino acids. Germline CDR1 and CDR2: PRHDT and FYEKMQ (reference sequence). The CDR3 is CASSSWAGGTDTQYF. As DNA, the CDR3 is TGTGCCAGCAGCTCGTGGGCGGGGGGAACAGATACGCAGTATTTT.

The chain has TRBV7-6 and TRBJ2-1; D is ambiguous. Per germline, CDR1 SGHVS and CDR2 FNYEAQ. The CDR3 length is 15 residues. The ends were cut back, 1 base at V and 0 bases at J, with 7 bases in the middle. This CDR3 reads CASSLEQSSYNEQFF. Here the CDR3 DNA reads TGTGCCAGCAGCTTAGAACAGTCCTCCTACAATGAGCAGTTCTTC.